The clone carrying this T cell receptor (beta chain) was detected only once. Its specificity is not known. The sample carries other DNA sequences with the same CDR3. CD45RO-negative CD8 cells positively selected for CCR7 made up the naive population, which excluded terminally differentiated effector memory CD45RA+ cells. The entry originates in a study of shared clonotypes between healthy human individuals. Study-level findings and limits: At large depth, rarefaction still showed sorted-subset sequencing to be incomplete. Richness estimates generally favored naive over memory subsets.

V shed 5 bases, J shed 3 bases, and the junction held 4 bases outside the gene matches. Germline lookup yields CDR1 MNHEY and CDR2 SMNVEV (reference sequence). The CDR3 contains 16 residues. Assay used: immunoSEQ multiplex PCR; TCRdb lists only in-frame clones, some missing. This table has around 1,900,000 clones, just over 90% appearing once. Sequenced material: naive CD8+ T cells from PBMCs. The receptor comes from a man aged 18 to 30 in good health. Some clones in this sample may be carry-over from other donors' samples. The chain combines TRBV27 with TRBJ2-3, with 14 bases identical to TRBD2. The CDR3 spells CASSPGLAGATDTQYF. The CDR3, as DNA: TGTGCCAGCAGTCCGGGACTAGCGGGAGCGACAGATACGCAGTATTTT.